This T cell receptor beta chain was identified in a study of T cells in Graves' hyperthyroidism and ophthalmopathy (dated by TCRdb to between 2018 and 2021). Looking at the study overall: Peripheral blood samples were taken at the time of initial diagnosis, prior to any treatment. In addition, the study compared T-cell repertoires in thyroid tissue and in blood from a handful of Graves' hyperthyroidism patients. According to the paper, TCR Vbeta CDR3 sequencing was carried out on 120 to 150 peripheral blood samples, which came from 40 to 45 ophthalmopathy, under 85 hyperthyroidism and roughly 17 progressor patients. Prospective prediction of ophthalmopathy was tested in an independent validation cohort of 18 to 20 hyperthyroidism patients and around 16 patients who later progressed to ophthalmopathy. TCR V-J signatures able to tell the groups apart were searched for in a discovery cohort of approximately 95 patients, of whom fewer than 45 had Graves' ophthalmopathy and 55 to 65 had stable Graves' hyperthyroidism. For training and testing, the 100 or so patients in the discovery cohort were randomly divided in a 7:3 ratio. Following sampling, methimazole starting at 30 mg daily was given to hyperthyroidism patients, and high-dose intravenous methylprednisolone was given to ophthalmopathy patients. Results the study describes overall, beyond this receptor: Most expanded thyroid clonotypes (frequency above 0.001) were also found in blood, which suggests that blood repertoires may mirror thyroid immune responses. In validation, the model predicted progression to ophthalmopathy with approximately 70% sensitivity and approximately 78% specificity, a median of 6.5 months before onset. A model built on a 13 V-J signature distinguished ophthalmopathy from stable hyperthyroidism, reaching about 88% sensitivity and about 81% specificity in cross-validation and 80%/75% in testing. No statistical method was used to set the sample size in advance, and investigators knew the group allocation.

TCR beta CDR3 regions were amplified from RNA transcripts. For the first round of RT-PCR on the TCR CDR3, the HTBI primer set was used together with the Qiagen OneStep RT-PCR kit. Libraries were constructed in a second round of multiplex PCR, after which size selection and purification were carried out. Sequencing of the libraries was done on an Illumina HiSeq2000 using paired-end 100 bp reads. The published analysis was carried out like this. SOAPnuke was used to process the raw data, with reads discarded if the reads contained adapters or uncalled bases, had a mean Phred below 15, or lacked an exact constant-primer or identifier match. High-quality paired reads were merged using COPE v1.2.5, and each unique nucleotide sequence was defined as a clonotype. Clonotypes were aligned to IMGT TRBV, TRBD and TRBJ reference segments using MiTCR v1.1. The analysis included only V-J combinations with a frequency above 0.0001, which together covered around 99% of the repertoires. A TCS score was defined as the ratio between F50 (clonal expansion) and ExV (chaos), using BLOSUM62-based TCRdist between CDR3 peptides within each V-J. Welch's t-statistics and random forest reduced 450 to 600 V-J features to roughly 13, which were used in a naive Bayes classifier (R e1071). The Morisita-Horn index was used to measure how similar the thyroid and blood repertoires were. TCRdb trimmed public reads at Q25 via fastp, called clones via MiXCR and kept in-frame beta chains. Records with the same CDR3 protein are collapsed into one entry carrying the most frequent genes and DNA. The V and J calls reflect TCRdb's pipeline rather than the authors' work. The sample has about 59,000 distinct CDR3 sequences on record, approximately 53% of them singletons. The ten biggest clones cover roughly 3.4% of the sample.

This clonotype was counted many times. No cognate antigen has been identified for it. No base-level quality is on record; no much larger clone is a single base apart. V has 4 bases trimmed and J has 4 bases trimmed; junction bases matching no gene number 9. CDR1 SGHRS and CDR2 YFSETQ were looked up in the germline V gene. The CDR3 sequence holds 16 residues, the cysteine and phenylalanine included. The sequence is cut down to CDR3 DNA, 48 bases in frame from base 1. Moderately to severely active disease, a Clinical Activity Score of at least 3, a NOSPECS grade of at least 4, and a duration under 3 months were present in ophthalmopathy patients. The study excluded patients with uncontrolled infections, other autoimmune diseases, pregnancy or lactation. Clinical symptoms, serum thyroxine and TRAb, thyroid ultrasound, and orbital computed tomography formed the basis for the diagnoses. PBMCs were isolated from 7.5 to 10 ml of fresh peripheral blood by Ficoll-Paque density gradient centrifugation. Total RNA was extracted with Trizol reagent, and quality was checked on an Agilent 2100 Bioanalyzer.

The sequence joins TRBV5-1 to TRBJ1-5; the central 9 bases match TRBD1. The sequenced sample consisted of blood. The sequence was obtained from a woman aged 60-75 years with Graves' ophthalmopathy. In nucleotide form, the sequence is TGCGCCAGCAGCAAACGACCGGGGACAGGGAATCAGCCCCAGCATTTT. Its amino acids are CASSKRPGTGNQPQHF.